This entry lists 10 T cell receptor beta chains sequenced from one sample in a study of T cell repertoires in cytomegalovirus infection (dated by TCRdb to the late 2010s). Sequencing took place on an Illumina HiSeq 1500. TCRdb took the public reads, trimmed them with fastp at Q25, ran MiXCR for clone calling and kept in-frame beta chains. Each entry merges the rows of one CDR3 protein and shows their most common DNA and genes. For this sample the table gives hundreds of thousands of distinct CDR3 sequences, of which around a third were detected only once. 15% to 20% of the sample rests with the top ten. The treatment or condition label, as the study defines it: in vitro stimulation with specific CMV peptide epitopes to enrich CMV-specific T cells. Antigens of these TCRs are unknown. Sequencing was performed on cultured PBMCs, taken from culture after CMV antigen stimulation. These receptor sequences come from a human donor in good health (CMV status not recorded). Some clones in this sample may be carry-over from other donors' samples.

There are a few counts of this clonotype. This chain connects TRBV7-6 to TRBJ2-2; tentative D call: TRBD2 (5 bases). V was trimmed by 5 bases and J by 6 bases, leaving 10 bases between them. Germline loops: CDR1 SGHVS, CDR2 FNYEAQ. The CDR3 runs to 13 residues. The DNA for the CDR3 is TGTGCCAGCAGCCCACCGGGGTCCGGGGAGCTGTTTTTT. Protein: CASSPPGSGELFF.

In this sample, this clonotype turned up a few times. The genes are TRBV11-2 and TRBJ1-1; D uncertain. This CDR3 has 14 residues. With 6 bases removed from V and 1 base from J, the gap between germline ends came to 12 bases. From germline, CDR1 is SGHAT and CDR2 FQNNGV. In DNA, the CDR3 is TGTGCCAGCAGTGCTGCCCCCAAGAACACTGAAGCTTTCTTT. Protein product: CASSAAPKNTEAFF.

The chain is built from TRBV10-3 and TRBJ1-3, with D possibly TRBD1 on 6 matching bases. CDR3 size: 15 residues. CDR1 is ENHRY and CDR2 is SYGVKD in the germline V gene. Trimming stripped 4 bases from V and 0 bases from J, with 10 bases between. The CDR3 loop is CAISGRGSSGNTIYF. CDR3 nucleotides: TGTGCCATCAGTGGCAGGGGTTCCTCTGGAAACACCATATATTTT.

The chain couples TRBV27 to TRBJ2-2, with 9 bases aligning to TRBD2. CDR3 length: 15 amino acids. J gave up 4 bases and V 8 bases, and 8 bases lay outside the gene matches. Germline CDR1 and CDR2: MNHEY and SMNVEV (reference sequence). The CDR3 DNA reads TGTGCCAGCCGAACACTAGCGGGCACCACCGGGGAGCTGTTTTTT. Translation: CASRTLAGTTGELFF.

Only a few counts were recorded for this clonotype. The chain carries TRBV4-1 and TRBJ1-1; D not certain. The CDR3 contains 16 residues. Germline lookup yields CDR1 MGHRA and CDR2 YSYEKL. The ends were cut back, 3 bases at V and 4 bases at J, with 18 bases in the middle. The CDR3 bases are TGCGCCAGCAGCCAGCCTCATTTTTCCCTGAGCACTGAAGCTTTCTTT. Encoded protein: CASSQPHFSLSTEAFF.

This clonotype is a singleton in its sample. This sequence joins TRBV12-3 or TRBV12-4 and TRBJ2-5, with 9 bases fitting TRBD1. J gave up 5 bases and V 5 bases, and 6 bases lay outside the gene matches. CDR3 length: 14 residues. The CDR3 coding sequence is TGTGCCAGCAGTCCACAGGGGGCGGGGGAGACCCAGTACTTC. Translating it yields CASSPQGAGETQYF.

This clonotype was picked up one time. The genes are TRBV27 and TRBJ2-2; the D is unclear. Deletions cut 5 bases from V and 6 bases from J, with 10 bases between. From germline, CDR1 is MNHEY and CDR2 SMNVEV (reference sequence). This CDR3 region has 13 residues. The CDR3 region is CASSPPKSGELFF. For the CDR3, the DNA is TGTGCCAGCAGTCCACCAAAATCCGGGGAGCTGTTTTTT.

The chain's CDR3 is CASSYRGVDEQYF. The DNA for the CDR3 is TGTGCCAGCAGTTACAGGGGTGTGGACGAGCAGTACTTC. The V and J genes are TRBV12-3 or TRBV12-4 and TRBJ2-7; 7 bases align to TRBD1. The V and J ends lost 4 bases and 5 bases, in that order; junction bases with no gene match: 5. This CDR3 is 13 amino acids long.

This clonotype has just a few counts. This rearrangement joins TRBV19 to TRBJ1-5; 7 nucleotides line up with TRBD1. This CDR3 has 13 residues. The ends lost 10 bases at V and 4 bases at J; junction bases unmatched: 7. Germline V lookup: CDR1 LNHDA, CDR2 SQIVND (reference sequence). CDR3 residues: CATNDRENQPQHF. DNA of the CDR3: TGTGCCACTAACGACAGGGAGAATCAGCCCCAGCATTTT.

The V gene is TRBV15, the J gene TRBJ2-2; D not resolved. The germline V gene encodes CDR1 LNHNV and CDR2 YYDKDF (reference sequence). The CDR3 runs 14 residues. V lost 8 bases to trimming and J lost 1 base, with 11 bases between them. DNA of the CDR3: TGTGCCACCTCCAAGGGCGGGAACACCGGGGAGCTGTTTTTT. Its protein product is CATSKGGNTGELFF.